A selection of T cell receptor beta chains follows, all from one sample in a study of blood T cell repertoires in COVID-19. This table comes from immunoSEQ multiplex PCR, and its TCRdb copy is limited to in-frame clones, with some not included. Seen here are about 300,000 clones, approximately 91% observed once, and the top ten hold roughly 5.2%. Sequencing input: PBMCs or T cells enriched from blood (not recorded which). Receptor source: a man aged 60 to 69 who had recovered from COVID-19. The CDR3 runs from the conserved cysteine through the conserved F or W. A D gene is named only where the DNA matches it firmly. The size of a clone is reported for some rows only, either as once, few or many, or as a class for expanded clones.

J | size | D | V | CDR3 | DNA
TRBJ1-2 | . | . | TRBV27 | CASSVSGQGVYGYTF | TGTGCCAGCAGCGTCTCCGGGCAGGGTGTGTATGGCTACACCTTC
TRBJ1-2 | . | TRBD1 | TRBV5-1 | CASSWGTASNYGYTF | TGCGCCAGCAGCTGGGGGACAGCCTCTAACTATGGCTACACCTTC
TRBJ2-6 | . | TRBD1 | TRBV7-9 | CASSLANRGQVSGANVLTF | TGTGCCAGCAGCTTAGCAAATAGGGGACAGGTCTCTGGGGCCAACGTCCTGACTTTC
TRBJ1-1 | . | . | TRBV7-3 | CASSLMTADGTEAFF | TGTGCCAGCAGCTTAATGACGGCGGATGGGACTGAAGCTTTCTTT
TRBJ2-5 | . | . | TRBV7-9 | CASSLQQETQYF | TGTGCCAGCAGCCTGCAGCAAGAGACCCAGTACTTC
TRBJ2-7 | . | TRBD2 | TRBV6-5 | CASSYSLAGDKQYF | TGTGCCAGCAGTTACTCCCTAGCGGGAGACAAGCAGTACTTC
TRBJ2-1 | . | TRBD2 | TRBV2 | CASSPRTSGADEQFF | TGTGCCAGCAGCCCTAGGACTAGCGGGGCCGATGAGCAGTTCTTC
TRBJ2-1 | . | TRBD2 | TRBV13 | CASSRGLAGVYNEQFF | TGTGCCAGCAGCCGAGGACTAGCGGGAGTCTACAATGAGCAGTTCTTC
TRBJ1-4 | . | . | TRBV6-5 | CASCFLPDRANEKLFF | TGTGCCAGCTGTTTTCTGCCGGACAGAGCTAATGAAAAACTGTTTTTT
TRBJ2-2 | . | TRBD2 | TRBV5-1 | CASSVSGRVTGELFF | TGCGCCAGCAGCGTTAGCGGGAGGGTTACCGGGGAGCTGTTTTTT
TRBJ2-5 | . | TRBD2 | TRBV30 | CAWSSGATQYF | TGTGCCTGGAGTAGCGGGGCAACCCAGTACTTC
TRBJ2-3 | . | TRBD2 | TRBV9 | CASSLWEGLTDTQYF | TGTGCCAGCAGCCTCTGGGAGGGGCTGACAGATACGCAGTATTTT
TRBJ2-7 | . | TRBD2 | TRBV5-4 | CASSPGGGSSYEQYF | TGTGCCAGCAGCCCGGGGGGTGGGAGCTCCTACGAGCAGTACTTC
TRBJ2-1 | few | . | TRBV30 | CAWSVDLVPNEQFF | TGTGCCTGGAGTGTAGACCTAGTTCCTAATGAGCAGTTCTTC
TRBJ2-7 | . | TRBD2 | TRBV10-2 | CASRGGRTPYEQYF | TGCGCCAGCAGGGGCGGGAGGACTCCCTACGAGCAGTACTTC
TRBJ2-6 | . | . | TRBV28 | CASHPSQGRYPGANVLTF | TGTGCCAGCCACCCCTCACAGGGCCGTTACCCGGGGGCCAACGTCCTGACTTTC
TRBJ2-3 | . | . | TRBV18 | CASSPSDGTTDTQYF | TGTGCCAGCTCACCCAGCGACGGGACAACAGATACGCAGTATTTT
TRBJ2-7 | . | TRBD2 | TRBV28 | CASSFTGGSHEQYF | TGTGCCAGCAGTTTCACGGGAGGAAGCCACGAGCAGTACTTC
TRBJ2-4 | . | TRBD1 | TRBV24-1 | CAGGDRGKNIQYF | TGTGCCGGGGGAGACAGGGGCAAAAACATTCAGTACTTC
TRBJ2-1 | . | TRBD1 | TRBV2 | CATGQGASYEQFF | TGTGCCACCGGACAGGGGGCAAGTTATGAGCAGTTCTTC
TRBJ1-3 | . | . | TRBV7-2 | CASSLTGTNIGNTIYF | TGTGCCAGCAGTTTGACCGGGACAAATATTGGAAACACCATATATTTT
TRBJ1-2 | . | TRBD1 | TRBV30 | CAWRSTGPYGYTF | TGTGCCTGGAGGTCGACAGGGCCCTATGGCTACACCTTC
TRBJ1-1 | . | TRBD1 | TRBV6-5 | CASSYQTGSTEAFF | TGTGCCAGCAGTTACCAGACAGGGAGCACTGAAGCTTTCTTT
TRBJ2-4 | . | TRBD1 | TRBV4-1 | CASSHLDRDQNIQYF | TGCGCCAGCAGCCACTTAGACAGGGACCAAAACATTCAGTACTTC
TRBJ2-1 | . | TRBD2 | TRBV6-5 | CASSLSSGAYNEQFF | TGTGCCAGCAGTCTTTCTAGCGGGGCCTACAATGAGCAGTTCTTC
TRBJ2-3 | . | TRBD1 | TRBV24-1 | CATSDLDRAGDTQYF | TGTGCCACCAGTGATTTAGACAGGGCGGGAGATACGCAGTATTTT
TRBJ1-3 | . | . | TRBV2 | CASIPTGNTIYF | TGTGCCAGCATTCCAACTGGAAACACCATATATTTT
TRBJ2-7 | . | TRBD2 | TRBV19 | CASSIALAGGTYEQYF | TGTGCCAGTAGTATCGCGCTAGCGGGAGGGACCTACGAGCAGTACTTC
TRBJ2-2 | . | . | TRBV10-3 | CAISEPSENTGELFF | TGTGCCATCAGTGAGCCCAGCGAAAACACCGGGGAGCTGTTTTTT
TRBJ2-2 | . | TRBD2 | TRBV24-1 | CATSDSGTSAYTGELFF | TGTGCCACCAGTGATTCCGGGACTAGCGCTTACACCGGGGAGCTGTTTTTT
TRBJ1-1 | . | . | TRBV19 | CASSIDGRATEAFF | TGTGCCAGTAGTATAGATGGCAGGGCCACTGAAGCTTTCTTT
TRBJ2-7 | . | . | TRBV30 | CAWSMGSESEQYF | TGTGCCTGGAGCATGGGCAGTGAGTCGGAGCAGTACTTC
TRBJ2-5 | . | . | TRBV2 | CASSGVVLRGQETQYF | TGTGCCAGCAGTGGTGTGGTTCTCAGGGGCCAAGAGACCCAGTACTTC
TRBJ1-1 | . | . | TRBV7-9 | CASTKWGSENTEAFF | TGTGCCAGTACCAAATGGGGCAGTGAGAACACTGAAGCTTTCTTT
TRBJ1-3 | once | . | TRBV5-8 | CASSTRAEAGNTIYF | TGTGCCAGCAGCACGAGGGCTGAGGCTGGAAACACCATATATTTT
TRBJ2-5 | once | TRBD2 | TRBV5-1 | CASSPQREGETQYF | TGCGCCAGCAGCCCTCAACGGGAGGGAGAGACCCAGTACTTC
TRBJ1-4 | . | TRBD1 | TRBV5-4 | CASSLIQGARIEKLFF | TGTGCCAGCAGCTTGATTCAGGGGGCGCGGATTGAAAAACTGTTTTTT
TRBJ2-1 | . | . | TRBV7-3 | CASSSPGGSSYNEQFF | TGTGCCAGCAGCTCCCCCGGTGGGAGCTCCTACAATGAGCAGTTCTTC
TRBJ2-1 | once | . | TRBV7-6 | CAGGREEQFF | TGTGCAGGGGGGAGGGAGGAGCAGTTCTTC
TRBJ2-3 | . | TRBD2 | TRBV28 | CASSLSRMTGTSGRASTDTQYF | TGTGCCAGCAGTTTATCCAGGATGACCGGGACTAGCGGGAGGGCTAGCACAGATACGCAGTATTTT
TRBJ2-1 | . | . | TRBV7-9 | CASSLVVNNEQFF | TGTGCCAGCAGCTTAGTAGTGAATAATGAGCAGTTCTTC
TRBJ1-1 | . | . | TRBV27 | CASSHRGPTEAFF | TGTGCCAGCAGTCATCGAGGGCCCACTGAAGCTTTCTTT
TRBJ2-3 | . | . | TRBV28 | CASSRGQLTDTQYF | TGTGCCAGCAGTCGAGGACAGCTAACAGATACGCAGTATTTT
TRBJ1-5 | . | TRBD1 | TRBV6-5 | CASNPTGDSNQPQHF | TGTGCCAGCAACCCAACAGGGGATAGCAATCAGCCCCAGCATTTT
TRBJ1-5 | . | . | TRBV28 | CASSLGRRDIQPQHF | TGTGCCAGCAGTTTAGGTAGGCGGGATATTCAGCCCCAGCATTTT
TRBJ2-7 | . | . | TRBV5-4 | CASSFTGSPSSYEQYF | TGTGCCAGCAGCTTCACAGGATCACCCTCCTCCTACGAGCAGTACTTC
TRBJ1-6 | few | . | TRBV9 | CASSVAGQGGSPLHF | TGTGCCAGCAGCGTAGCTGGGCAGGGAGGCTCACCCCTCCACTTT
TRBJ1-3 | . | TRBD1 | TRBV18 | CASSPSGQDFSGNTIYF | TGTGCCAGCTCACCATCGGGACAGGATTTCTCTGGAAACACCATATATTTT
TRBJ1-5 | once | . | TRBV28 | CASSPRTALNQPQHF | TGTGCCAGCAGTCCACGGACAGCTCTCAATCAGCCCCAGCATTTT
TRBJ2-2 | . | . | TRBV7-2 | CASSLVTTNTGELFF | TGTGCCAGCAGCTTAGTGACTACGAACACCGGGGAGCTGTTTTTT
TRBJ1-2 | . | TRBD1 | TRBV27 | CASSPTSGTGVNYGYTF | TGTGCCAGCAGTCCAACGTCCGGGACAGGGGTTAACTATGGCTACACCTTC
TRBJ2-7 | . | . | TRBV5-1 | CASSLVAGFSYEQYF | TGCGCCAGCAGCTTGGTGGCGGGATTTTCCTACGAGCAGTACTTC
TRBJ2-1 | once | . | TRBV11-3 | CASRQSGFEQFF | TGTGCCAGCAGGCAGTCGGGGTTTGAGCAGTTCTTC
TRBJ2-7 | . | TRBD1 | TRBV27 | CASSILPSLPGTGSYEQYF | TGTGCCAGCAGTATACTGCCCTCTTTACCCGGGACAGGCTCCTACGAGCAGTACTTC
TRBJ1-5 | . | TRBD1 | TRBV3-1/TRBV3-2 | CASSQGQGAGNQPQHF | TGTGCCAGCAGCCAGGGACAGGGAGCAGGGAATCAGCCCCAGCATTTT
TRBJ1-6 | . | . | TRBV5-1 | CASSSRGSRDSPLHF | TGCGCCAGCAGCTCGAGGGGGTCGCGGGATTCACCCCTCCACTTT